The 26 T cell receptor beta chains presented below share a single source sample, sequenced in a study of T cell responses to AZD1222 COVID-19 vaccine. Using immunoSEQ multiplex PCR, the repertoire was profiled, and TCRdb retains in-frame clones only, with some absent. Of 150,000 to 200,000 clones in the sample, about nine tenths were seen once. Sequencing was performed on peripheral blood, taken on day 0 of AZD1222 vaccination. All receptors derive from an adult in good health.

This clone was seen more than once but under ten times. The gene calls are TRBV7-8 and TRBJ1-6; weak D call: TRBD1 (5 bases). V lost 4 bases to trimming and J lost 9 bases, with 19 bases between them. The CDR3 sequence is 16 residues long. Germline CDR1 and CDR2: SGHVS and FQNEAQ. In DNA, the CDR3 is TGTGCCAGCAGCTATCAAGGGGACGCCCTCGCTTCACCCCTCCACTTT. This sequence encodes CASSYQGDALASPLHF.

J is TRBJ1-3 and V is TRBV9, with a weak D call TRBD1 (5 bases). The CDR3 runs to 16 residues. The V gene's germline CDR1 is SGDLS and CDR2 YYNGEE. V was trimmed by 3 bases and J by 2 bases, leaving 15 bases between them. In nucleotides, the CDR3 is TGTGCCAGCAGCGACCTCAGGGAGTCTACTGGAAACACCATATATTTT. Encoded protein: CASSDLRESTGNTIYF.

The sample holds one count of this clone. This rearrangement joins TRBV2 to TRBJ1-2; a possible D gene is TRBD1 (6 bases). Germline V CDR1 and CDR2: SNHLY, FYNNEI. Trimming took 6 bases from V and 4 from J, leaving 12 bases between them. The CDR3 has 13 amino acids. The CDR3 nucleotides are TGTGCCAGCAGCTCGGACAGCCTCTATGGCTACACCTTC. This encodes CASSSDSLYGYTF.

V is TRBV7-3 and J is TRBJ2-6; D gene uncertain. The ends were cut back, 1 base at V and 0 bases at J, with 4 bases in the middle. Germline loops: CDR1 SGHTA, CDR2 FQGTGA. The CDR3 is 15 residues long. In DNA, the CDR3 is TGTGCCAGCAGCTTAAGGGACTCTGGGGCCAACGTCCTGACTTTC. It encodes CASSLRDSGANVLTF.

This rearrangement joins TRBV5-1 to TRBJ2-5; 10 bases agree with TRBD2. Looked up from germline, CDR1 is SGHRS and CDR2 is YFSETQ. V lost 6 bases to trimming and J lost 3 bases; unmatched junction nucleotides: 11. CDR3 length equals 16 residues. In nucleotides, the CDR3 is TGCGCCAGCACCCGAACCGGGCTAGCGGGAGAAGAGACCCAGTACTTC. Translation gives CASTRTGLAGEETQYF.

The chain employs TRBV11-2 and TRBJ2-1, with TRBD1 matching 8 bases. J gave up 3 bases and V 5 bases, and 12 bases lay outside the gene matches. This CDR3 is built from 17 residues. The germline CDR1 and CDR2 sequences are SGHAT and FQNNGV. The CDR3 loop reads CASSPTIRTGNYNEQFF. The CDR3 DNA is TGTGCCAGCAGCCCCACGATCAGGACAGGGAACTACAATGAGCAGTTCTTC.

Here the CDR3 reads CASSRGGVVGNEQFF. DNA for the CDR3: TGTGCCAGCAGCCGTGGGGGGGTGGTGGGCAATGAGCAGTTCTTC. This chain uses TRBV5-4 with TRBJ2-1; 7 positions agree with TRBD2. CDR3 length equals 15 residues. V gave up 4 bases and J gave up 6 bases; unmatched junction bases: 10. Germline loops: CDR1 SGHNT, CDR2 YYREEE (reference sequence).

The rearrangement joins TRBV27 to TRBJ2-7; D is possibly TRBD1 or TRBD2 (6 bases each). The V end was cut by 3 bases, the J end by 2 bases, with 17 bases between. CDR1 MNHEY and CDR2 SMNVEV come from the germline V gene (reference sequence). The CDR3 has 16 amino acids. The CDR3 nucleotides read TGTGCCAGCAGTTTGGTCGGGGGCGCCCCCACCTACGAGCAGTACTTC. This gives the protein CASSLVGGAPTYEQYF.

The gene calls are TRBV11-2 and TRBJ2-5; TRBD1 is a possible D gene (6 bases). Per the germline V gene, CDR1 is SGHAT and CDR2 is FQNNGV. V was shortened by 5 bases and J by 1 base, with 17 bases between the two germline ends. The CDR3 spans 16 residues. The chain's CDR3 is CASSATSGAAQETQYF. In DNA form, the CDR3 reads TGTGCCAGCAGCGCAACTTCAGGGGCTGCCCAAGAGACCCAGTACTTC.

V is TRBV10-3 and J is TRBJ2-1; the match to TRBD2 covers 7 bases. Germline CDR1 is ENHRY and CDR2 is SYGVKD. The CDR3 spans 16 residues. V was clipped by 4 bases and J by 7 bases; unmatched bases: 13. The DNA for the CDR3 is TGTGCCATCAGTGGAGTAGCGGGTGTCGTTCGGAATGAGCAGTTCTTC. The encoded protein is CAISGVAGVVRNEQFF.

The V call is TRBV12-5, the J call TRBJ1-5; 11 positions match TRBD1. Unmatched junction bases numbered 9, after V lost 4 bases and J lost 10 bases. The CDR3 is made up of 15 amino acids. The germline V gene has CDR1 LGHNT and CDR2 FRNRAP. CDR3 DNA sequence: TGTGCTAGTGGTTCCGGACAGGGGGCAATAGGTCCCCAGCATTTT. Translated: CASGSGQGAIGPQHF. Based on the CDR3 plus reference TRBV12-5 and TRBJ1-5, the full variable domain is DARVTQTPRHKVTEMGQEVTMRCQPILGHNTVFWYRQTMMQGLELLAYFRNRAPLDDSGMPKDRFSAEMPDATLATLKIQPSEPRDSAVYFCASGSGQGAIGPQHFGDGTRLSIL.

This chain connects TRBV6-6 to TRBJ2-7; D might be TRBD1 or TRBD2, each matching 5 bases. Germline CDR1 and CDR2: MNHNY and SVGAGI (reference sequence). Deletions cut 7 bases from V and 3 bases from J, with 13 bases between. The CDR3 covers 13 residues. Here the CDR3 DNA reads TGTGCCAGCACCCCTCGGGGCGACTACGAGCAGTACTTC. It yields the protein CASTPRGDYEQYF.

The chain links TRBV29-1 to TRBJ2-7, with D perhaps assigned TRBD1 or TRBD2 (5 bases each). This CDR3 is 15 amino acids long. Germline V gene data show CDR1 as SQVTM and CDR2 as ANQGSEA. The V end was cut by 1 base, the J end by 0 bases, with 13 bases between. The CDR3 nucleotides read TGCAGCGTTGAAGGCCTGGGACGGGCCTCCTACGAGCAGTACTTC. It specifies CSVEGLGRASYEQYF.

The CDR3 spells CASSPYAVTDTQYF. In DNA, the CDR3 is TGTGCCAGCAGCCCCTATGCGGTCACAGATACGCAGTATTTT. The chain recombines TRBV27 with TRBJ2-3; no clear D. Between the trimmed V and J ends, which lost 6 bases and 2 bases, there was a span of 12 bases. This CDR3 region has 14 residues. The germline gives CDR1 MNHEY, CDR2 SMNVEV (reference sequence).

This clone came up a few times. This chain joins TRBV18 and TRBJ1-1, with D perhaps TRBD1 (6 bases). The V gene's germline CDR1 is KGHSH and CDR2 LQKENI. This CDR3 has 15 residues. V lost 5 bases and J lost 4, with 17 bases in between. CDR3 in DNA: TGTGCCAGCTCAGCAATACAGGGCGGTAGCACTGAAGCTTTCTTT. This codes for CASSAIQGGSTEAFF.

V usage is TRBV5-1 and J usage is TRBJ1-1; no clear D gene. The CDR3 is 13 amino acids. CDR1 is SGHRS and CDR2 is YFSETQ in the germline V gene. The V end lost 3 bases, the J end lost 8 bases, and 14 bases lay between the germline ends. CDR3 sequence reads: CASSSGRGPEAFF. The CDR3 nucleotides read TGCGCCAGCAGCTCCGGACGAGGACCCGAAGCTTTCTTT.

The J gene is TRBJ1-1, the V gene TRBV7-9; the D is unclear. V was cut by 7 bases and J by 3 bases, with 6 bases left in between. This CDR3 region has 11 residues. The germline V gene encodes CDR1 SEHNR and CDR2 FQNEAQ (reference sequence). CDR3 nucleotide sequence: TGTGCCAGCATCTCGGACACTGAAGCTTTCTTT. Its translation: CASISDTEAFF. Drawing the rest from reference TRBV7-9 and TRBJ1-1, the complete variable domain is DTGVSQNPRHKITKRGQNVTFRCDPISEHNRLYWYRQTLGQGPEFLTYFQNEAQLEKSRLLSDRFSAERPKGSFSTLEIQRTEQGDSAMYLCASISDTEAFFGQGTRLTVV.

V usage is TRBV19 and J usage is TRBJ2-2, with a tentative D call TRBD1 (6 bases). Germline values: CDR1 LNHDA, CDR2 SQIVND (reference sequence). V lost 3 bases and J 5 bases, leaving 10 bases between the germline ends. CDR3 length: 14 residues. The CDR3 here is CASSIWGTTGELFF. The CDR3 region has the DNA TGTGCCAGTAGTATCTGGGGGACAACCGGGGAGCTGTTTTTT.

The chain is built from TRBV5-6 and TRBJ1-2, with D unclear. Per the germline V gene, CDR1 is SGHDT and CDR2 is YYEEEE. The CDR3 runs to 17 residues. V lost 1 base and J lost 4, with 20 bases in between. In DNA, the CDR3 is TGTGCCAGCAGCTTGAGGGCGACACTACCGACCCTCTATGGCTACACCTTC. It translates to CASSLRATLPTLYGYTF.

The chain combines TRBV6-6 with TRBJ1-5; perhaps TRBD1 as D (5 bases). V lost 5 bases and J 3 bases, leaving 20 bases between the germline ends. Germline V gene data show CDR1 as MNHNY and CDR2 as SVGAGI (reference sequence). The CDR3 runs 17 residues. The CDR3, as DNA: TGTGCCAGCAGTCCGTATAGGGGCGCCAGGATCAATCAGCCCCAGCATTTT. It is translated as CASSPYRGARINQPQHF.

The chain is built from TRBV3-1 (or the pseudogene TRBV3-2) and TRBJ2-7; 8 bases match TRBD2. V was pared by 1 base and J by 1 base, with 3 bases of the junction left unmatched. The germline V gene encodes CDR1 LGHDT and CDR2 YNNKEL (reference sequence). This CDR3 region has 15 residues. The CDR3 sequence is CASSQGSGGSYEQYF. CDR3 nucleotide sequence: TGTGCCAGCAGCCAAGGAAGCGGGGGTTCCTACGAGCAGTACTTC.

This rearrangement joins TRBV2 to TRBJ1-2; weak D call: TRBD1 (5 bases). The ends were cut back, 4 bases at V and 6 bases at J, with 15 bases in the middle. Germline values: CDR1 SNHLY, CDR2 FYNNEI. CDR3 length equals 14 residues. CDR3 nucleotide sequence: TGTGCCAGCAGTGTCTGGGGGGTGGAGGATGGCTACACCTTC. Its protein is CASSVWGVEDGYTF.

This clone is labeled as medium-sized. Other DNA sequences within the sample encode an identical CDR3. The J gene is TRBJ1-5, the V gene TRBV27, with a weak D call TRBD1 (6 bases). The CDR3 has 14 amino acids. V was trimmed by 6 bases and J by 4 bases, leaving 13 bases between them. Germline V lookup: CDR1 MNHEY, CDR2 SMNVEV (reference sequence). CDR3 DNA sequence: TGTGCCAGCAGACTCGGGGGCCCTAATCAGCCCCAGCATTTT. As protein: CASRLGGPNQPQHF.

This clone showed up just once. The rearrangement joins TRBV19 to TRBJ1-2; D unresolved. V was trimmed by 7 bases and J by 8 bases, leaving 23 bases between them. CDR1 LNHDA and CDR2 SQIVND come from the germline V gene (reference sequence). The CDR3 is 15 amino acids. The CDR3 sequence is CASTREFGRPGGYTF. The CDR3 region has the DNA TGTGCCAGTACCCGTGAATTTGGGCGCCCGGGGGGCTACACCTTC.

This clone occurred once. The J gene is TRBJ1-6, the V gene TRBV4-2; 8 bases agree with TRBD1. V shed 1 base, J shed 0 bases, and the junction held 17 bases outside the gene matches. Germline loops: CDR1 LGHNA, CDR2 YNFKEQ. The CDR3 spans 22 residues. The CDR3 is CASSQVGQGAGRYGSYNSPLHF. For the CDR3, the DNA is TGTGCCAGCAGCCAAGTGGGGCAGGGGGCCGGTCGGTATGGCTCCTATAATTCACCCCTCCACTTT.

CDR3 sequence reads: CASSTDSDRENTEAFF. The CDR3 coding sequence is TGTGCCAGTAGCACTGATTCGGACAGGGAGAACACTGAAGCTTTCTTT. This chain uses TRBV19 with TRBJ1-1, with 8 bases identical to TRBD1. Germline V CDR1 and CDR2: LNHDA, SQIVND (reference sequence). The CDR3 is 16 amino acids. The trim removed 6 bases at V and 1 base at J, leaving 10 bases unmatched.